The next 15 T cell receptor beta chains were all read from a single sample in a study of blood T cell repertoires in COVID-19. This table comes from immunoSEQ multiplex PCR, and its TCRdb copy is limited to in-frame clones, with some not included. This table holds 300,000 to 400,000 clones, about nine tenths found once. Sequences were obtained from peripheral blood. The receptors come from a man between 45 and 60 years old with active or convalescent COVID-19.

This clone came up once. The V call is TRBV6-2 or TRBV6-3, the J call TRBJ2-5, with 9 positions matching TRBD2. Losses at the gene ends were 2 bases for V and 5 bases for J; bases not matched to a gene: 18. Germline V gene sequence: CDR1 MNHEY, CDR2 SVGEGT. This CDR3 contains 19 residues. The CDR3 region is CASSYEDGGGAFLVETQYF. CDR3 DNA: TGTGCCAGCAGTTACGAGGATGGCGGGGGGGCCTTTCTTGTGGAGACCCAGTACTTC.

The count of this clone is one. The chain uses TRBV6-6 and TRBJ2-2; 11 positions agree with TRBD2. Germline CDR1 and CDR2: MNHNY and SVGAGI (reference sequence). Trimming took 6 bases from V and 2 from J; bases not matched to a gene: 5. The CDR3 sequence is 16 residues long. Written as DNA, the CDR3 is TGTGCCAGCAGACCTACTAGCGGGGGTAACACCGGGGAGCTGTTTTTT. It yields the protein CASRPTSGGNTGELFF.

The chain carries TRBV9 and TRBJ2-1; TRBD1 aligns across 8 bases. CDR3 length equals 15 residues. Trimming cost V 3 bases and J 8 bases; bases outside gene matches: 10. In germline, CDR1 is SGDLS, CDR2 YYNGEE. CDR3 in amino acids: CASSGTGGRGDEQFF. The CDR3 nucleotides read TGTGCCAGCAGCGGAACAGGGGGACGAGGCGATGAGCAGTTCTTC.

V usage is TRBV10-3 and J usage is TRBJ2-5, with 11 bases lining up with TRBD2. The ends lost 3 bases at V and 5 bases at J; junction bases unmatched: 8. This CDR3 has 16 amino acids. Germline lookup yields CDR1 ENHRY and CDR2 SYGVKD. CDR3 loop: CAISDSSTSGSETQYF. For the CDR3, the DNA is TGTGCCATCAGTGACTCTTCCACTAGCGGGAGTGAGACCCAGTACTTC.

The chain carries TRBV4-3 and TRBJ1-1, with 8 nucleotides matching TRBD1. The CDR3 covers 16 residues. J gave up 4 bases and V 3 bases, and 10 bases lay outside the gene matches. Germline V CDR1 and CDR2: LGHNA, YSLEER. The CDR3 sequence is CASSHSGTGYSTEAFF. DNA for the CDR3: TGCGCCAGCAGCCACTCCGGGACAGGATACAGCACTGAAGCTTTCTTT.

J is TRBJ2-3 and V is TRBV4-2, with 8 bases matching TRBD2. Germline V gene data show CDR1 as LGHNA and CDR2 as YNFKEQ. The length of the CDR3 is 15 residues. After removal of 4 bases from V and 6 bases from J, the junction contained 9 bases not matched to a gene. The CDR3 nucleotides read TGTGCCAGCAGCCCCGGACTAGCTCGAGGCGATACGCAGTATTTT. It is translated as CASSPGLARGDTQYF.

About this clone itself: The sample contains more than one DNA sequence encoding this CDR3. The rearrangement uses TRBV2 and TRBJ1-2; D is unclear. The germline V and J ends were trimmed by 1 base and 4 bases, with 7 bases remaining between them. Germline CDR1 reads SNHLY; CDR2 reads FYNNEI. This CDR3 is 13 amino acids long. CDR3 region: CASSEGAPYGYTF. As DNA, the CDR3 is TGTGCCAGCAGTGAAGGGGCCCCCTATGGCTACACCTTC. Based on the CDR3 plus reference TRBV2 and TRBJ1-2, the full variable domain is EPEVTQTPSHQVTQMGQEVILRCVPISNHLYFYWYRQILGQKVEFLVSFYNNEISEKSEIFDDQFSVERPDGSNFTLKIRSTKLEDSAMYFCASSEGAPYGYTFGSGTRLTVV.

This clone was seen once. This rearrangement joins TRBV10-3 to TRBJ1-2; possibly TRBD1 for D (6 bases). Germline assignment: CDR1 ENHRY and CDR2 SYGVKD. The V and J ends lost 4 bases and 4 bases respectively, with 22 bases between them. The CDR3 runs 17 residues. The CDR3 reads CAISARTASRESYGYTF. CDR3 nucleotide sequence: TGTGCCATCAGTGCGAGGACAGCCTCCCGTGAGTCCTATGGCTACACCTTC.

Written as DNA, the CDR3 is TGTGCCACCAGCAGAGGGCGGAACAATCAGCCCCAGCATTTT. Translated: CATSRGRNNQPQHF. The rearrangement links TRBV15 to TRBJ1-5; no clear D gene. The V and J ends lost 1 base and 3 bases respectively, with 7 bases between them. Germline loops: CDR1 LNHNV, CDR2 YYDKDF (reference sequence). The CDR3 consists of 14 residues.

The chain links TRBV5-1 to TRBJ1-5; weak D call: TRBD1 (6 bases). The germline CDR1 and CDR2 sequences are SGHRS and YFSETQ. The ends were cut back, 4 bases at V and 1 base at J, with 15 bases in the middle. CDR3 length: 16 amino acids. CDR3 nucleotide sequence: TGCGCCAGCAGCGCCACAGGGCAGGGGAGCAATCAGCCCCAGCATTTT. Translation: CASSATGQGSNQPQHF. The whole variable domain, remainder taken from reference TRBV5-1 and TRBJ1-5, is KAGVTQTPRYLIKTRGQQVTLSCSPISGHRSVSWYQQTPGQGLQFLFEYFSETQRNKGNFPGRFSGRQFSNSRSEMNVSTLELGDSALYLCASSATGQGSNQPQHFGDGTRLSIL.

This rearrangement joins TRBV11-2 to TRBJ1-1; the match to TRBD1 covers 7 bases. The CDR3 is 13 residues long. Per the germline V gene, CDR1 is SGHAT and CDR2 is FQNNGV. Trimming at V came to 6 bases and at J to 3 bases, leaving 4 bases not matched to a gene. CDR3 residues: CASSRTGDTEAFF. The CDR3 DNA is TGTGCCAGCAGTCGCACAGGGGACACTGAAGCTTTCTTT.

This chain links TRBV7-9 with TRBJ2-1; TRBD2 agrees at 10 bases. This CDR3 contains 16 residues. Germline V gives CDR1 SEHNR, CDR2 FQNEAQ (reference sequence). V was clipped by 5 bases and J by 5 bases; unmatched bases: 9. The CDR3 bases are TGTGCCAGCAGCCCACCCGGGAGCGGGAGGGACAATGAGCAGTTCTTC. Its translation: CASSPPGSGRDNEQFF.

The chain employs TRBV6-6 and TRBJ1-1; TRBD1 matches at 9 bases. The CDR3 is 16 amino acids. In germline, CDR1 is MNHNY, CDR2 SVGAGI (reference sequence). V lost 2 bases and J lost 4; bases outside the gene matches: 8. The CDR3 DNA reads TGTGCCAGCAGTTACCCTAAAGGGACAGGGTCCACTGAAGCTTTCTTT. Residues: CASSYPKGTGSTEAFF.

J is TRBJ2-7 and V is TRBV25-1, with no clear D. The V end lost 2 bases, the J end lost 2 bases, and 4 bases lay between the germline ends. The CDR3 is 12 residues long. The germline V gene has CDR1 MGHDK and CDR2 SYGVNS. The DNA of the CDR3 is TGTGCCAGCAGTGAACAAACCTACGAGCAGTACTTC. It yields the protein CASSEQTYEQYF.

The genes are TRBV10-3 and TRBJ2-7; D is unclear. Germline V gene data show CDR1 as ENHRY and CDR2 as SYGVKD. The CDR3 is 13 residues long. With 6 bases removed from V and 6 bases from J, the gap between germline ends came to 15 bases. DNA for the CDR3: TGTGCCATCAGCCCGGGTCCCTCTAGCGAGCAGTACTTC. Translating it yields CAISPGPSSEQYF.